One and the same sample provided the 12 T cell receptor beta chains below, sequenced in a study of Graves' ophthalmopathy and Graves' hyperthyroidism (dated by TCRdb to the late 2010s). TCRdb lists the instrument as Illumina HiSeq 2000. For repertoire sequencing, TCR beta CDR3 regions were amplified from RNA transcripts. The first round was an RT-PCR using HTBI primers with the Qiagen OneStep RT-PCR kit, and this first round was followed by a second-round multiplex PCR, then size selection and purification. TCRdb applied fastp at Q25 and MiXCR to the public reads, then kept only in-frame beta chains. Each CDR3 protein appears once, grouped with its most common genes and DNA. In all, the sample holds a few hundred thousand distinct CDR3 sequences, and roughly a sixth of those were seen once. The top ten constitute roughly 2.4% of the sample. The sample comprised peripheral blood. These receptors all stem from an adult woman with stable Graves' hyperthyroidism.

The V gene is TRBV12-3 or TRBV12-4, the J gene TRBJ2-7; 9 nucleotides match TRBD2. J was trimmed by 2 bases and V by 2 bases; bases with no gene match: 13. The CDR3 is 18 amino acids. The DNA of the CDR3 is TGTGCCAGCAGTTTAAGGGCTAGCGGGGTGATGATACCCTACGAGCAGTACTTC. This translates into CASSLRASGVMIPYEQYF.

This clonotype was recorded at least ten times. The chain uses TRBV6-5 and TRBJ1-3, with no clear D. Germline CDR1 reads MNHEY; CDR2 reads SVGAGI. The V end was cut by 1 base, the J end by 2 bases, with 9 bases between. The CDR3 is 15 amino acids. DNA of the CDR3: TGTGCCAGCAGTTACTTGCCGGGCCCTGGAAACACCATATATTTT. It yields the protein CASSYLPGPGNTIYF.

The sample holds many counts of this clonotype. The rearrangement uses TRBV18 and TRBJ2-5; TRBD1 matches 7 bases. The germline CDR1 and CDR2 sequences are KGHSH and LQKENI. Trimming at V came to 4 bases and at J to 5 bases, leaving 7 bases not matched to a gene. CDR3 length: 14 residues. DNA of the CDR3: TGTGCCAGCTCACTGACAGGGATGCGCGAGACCCAGTACTTC. Translating it yields CASSLTGMRETQYF.

This clonotype was counted ten times or more. Germline and junction disagree at one end, which may indicate a read error. V and J are TRBV20-1 and TRBJ2-4, with 12 bases identical to TRBD2. This CDR3 spans 18 amino acids. The germline V gene encodes CDR1 DFQATT and CDR2 SNEGSKA (reference sequence). The chain's CDR3 is CSARGTSGRSGAKNIQYF. For the CDR3, the DNA is TGCAGTGCCAGAGGTACTAGCGGGAGGAGTGGAGCCAAAAACATTCAGTACTTC.

At least ten counts were recorded for this clonotype. At one end, the junction sequence differs from germline, possibly due to a read error. This chain uses TRBV6-7 with TRBJ1-5, with D tentatively TRBD1 (6 bases). TRBV6-7 is assigned to the ORF class and has an uncertain function. The length of the CDR3 is 18 residues. The CDR3 reads CASSYSSVRQASDQPQHF. Written as DNA, the CDR3 is TGTGCCAGCAGTTACTCGTCGGTCAGACAGGCTAGCGATCAGCCCCAGCATTTT.

This clonotype has a count of ten or more. This chain uses TRBV25-1 with TRBJ1-2; D gene uncertain. CDR1 and CDR2 from the germline V gene are MGHDK and SYGVNS. V dropped 3 bases and J dropped 0 bases, with 5 bases sitting between them. The CDR3 consists of 13 residues. The CDR3 loop is CASSDGTNYGYTF. CDR3 sequence (DNA): TGTGCCAGCAGTGATGGTACTAACTATGGCTACACCTTC.

The CDR3 DNA reads TGTGCCAGCACCTACATGATGAACACTGAAGCTTTCTTT. Protein: CASTYMMNTEAFF. The chain combines TRBV2 with TRBJ1-1; D is uncertain. There are 13 residues in the CDR3. V was clipped by 7 bases and J by 0 bases, with 9 bases between them. The germline V gene encodes CDR1 SNHLY and CDR2 FYNNEI.

This clonotype was found many times. The chain joins TRBV9 to TRBJ1-1; D perhaps matches TRBD1 (6 bases). The CDR3 consists of 15 residues. V lost 3 bases, J lost 5 bases, and 17 bases lay in between. Per germline, CDR1 SGDLS and CDR2 YYNGEE. CDR3 DNA: TGTGCCAGCAGCGCCTACTCAGGGGAGGGAACTGAAGCTTTCTTT. Amino acid sequence: CASSAYSGEGTEAFF.

This clonotype was seen repeatedly, ten times or more. J is TRBJ1-1 and V is TRBV29-1; tentative D call: TRBD1 (6 bases). This CDR3 is 13 amino acids long. The germline V gene has CDR1 SQVTM and CDR2 ANQGSEA. Trimming took 3 bases from V and 5 from J, leaving 13 bases between them. CDR3 in DNA: TGCAGCGTTGATAGGGGGAGGAAAACTGAAGCTTTCTTT. Its translation is CSVDRGRKTEAFF.

In its sample, this clonotype was seen a few times. The rearrangement joins TRBV20-1 to TRBJ2-7; unclear D gene. Looked up from germline, CDR1 is DFQATT and CDR2 is SNEGSKA (reference sequence). V lost 2 bases and J 3 bases, leaving 11 bases between the germline ends. The CDR3 is 13 residues long. The CDR3, as DNA: TGCAGTGCTAGACCCCAAACAAGCTACGAGCAGTACTTC. Residues: CSARPQTSYEQYF.

In this sample, this clonotype turned up many times. The J gene is TRBJ2-2, the V gene TRBV7-8; no clear D gene. Germline loops: CDR1 SGHVS, CDR2 FQNEAQ. Trimming took 5 bases from V and 5 from J, leaving 9 bases between them. This CDR3 region has 13 residues. This CDR3 reads CASSGPATGELFF. Written as DNA, the CDR3 is TGTGCCAGCAGCGGACCTGCGACCGGGGAGCTGTTTTTT. Drawing the rest from reference TRBV7-8 and TRBJ2-2, the complete variable domain is GAGVSQSPRYKVAKRGQDVALRCDPISGHVSLFWYQQALGQGPEFLTYFQNEAQLDKSGLPSDRFFAERPEGSVSTLKIQRTQQEDSAVYLCASSGPATGELFFGEGSRLTVL.

This clonotype appeared many times. In DNA, the CDR3 is TGTGCCAGCAGTTACACGTGGACAGGGAGGACCTACGAGCAGTACTTC. Protein product: CASSYTWTGRTYEQYF. The chain is built from TRBV6-5 and TRBJ2-7; 8 bases match TRBD1. Germline values: CDR1 MNHEY, CDR2 SVGAGI. The CDR3 is 16 amino acids. With V trimmed by 2 bases and J by 2 bases, 8 bases remained unmatched.